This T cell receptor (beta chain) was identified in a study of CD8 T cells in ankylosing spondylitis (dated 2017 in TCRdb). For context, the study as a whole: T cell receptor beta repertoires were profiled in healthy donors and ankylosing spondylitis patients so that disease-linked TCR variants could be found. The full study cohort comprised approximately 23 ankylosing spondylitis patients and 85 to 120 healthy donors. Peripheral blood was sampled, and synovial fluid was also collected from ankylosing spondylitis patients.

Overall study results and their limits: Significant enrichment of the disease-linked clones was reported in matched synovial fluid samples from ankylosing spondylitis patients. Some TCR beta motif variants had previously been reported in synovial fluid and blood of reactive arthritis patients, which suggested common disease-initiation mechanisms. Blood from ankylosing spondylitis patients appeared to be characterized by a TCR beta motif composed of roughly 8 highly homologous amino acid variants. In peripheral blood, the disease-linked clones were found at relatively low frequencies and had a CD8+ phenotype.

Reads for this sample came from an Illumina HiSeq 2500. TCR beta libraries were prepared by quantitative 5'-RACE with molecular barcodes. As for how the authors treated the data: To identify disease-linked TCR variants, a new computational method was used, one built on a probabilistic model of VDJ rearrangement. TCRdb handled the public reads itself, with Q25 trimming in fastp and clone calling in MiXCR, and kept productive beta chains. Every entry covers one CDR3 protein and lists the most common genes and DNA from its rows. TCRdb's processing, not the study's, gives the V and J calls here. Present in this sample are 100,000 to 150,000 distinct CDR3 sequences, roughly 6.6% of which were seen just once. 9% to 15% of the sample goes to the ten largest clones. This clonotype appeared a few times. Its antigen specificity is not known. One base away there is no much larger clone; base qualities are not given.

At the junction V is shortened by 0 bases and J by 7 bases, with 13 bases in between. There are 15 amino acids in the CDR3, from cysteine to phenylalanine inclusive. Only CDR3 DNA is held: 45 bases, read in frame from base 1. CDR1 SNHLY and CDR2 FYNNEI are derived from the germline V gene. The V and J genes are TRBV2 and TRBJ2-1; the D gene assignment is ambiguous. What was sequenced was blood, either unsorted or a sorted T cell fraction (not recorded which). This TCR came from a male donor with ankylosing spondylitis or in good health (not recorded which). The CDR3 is CASSEAGQLTNEQFF. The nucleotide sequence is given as TGTGCCAGCAGTGAAGCCGGGCAGCTTACTAATGAGCAGTTCTTC.